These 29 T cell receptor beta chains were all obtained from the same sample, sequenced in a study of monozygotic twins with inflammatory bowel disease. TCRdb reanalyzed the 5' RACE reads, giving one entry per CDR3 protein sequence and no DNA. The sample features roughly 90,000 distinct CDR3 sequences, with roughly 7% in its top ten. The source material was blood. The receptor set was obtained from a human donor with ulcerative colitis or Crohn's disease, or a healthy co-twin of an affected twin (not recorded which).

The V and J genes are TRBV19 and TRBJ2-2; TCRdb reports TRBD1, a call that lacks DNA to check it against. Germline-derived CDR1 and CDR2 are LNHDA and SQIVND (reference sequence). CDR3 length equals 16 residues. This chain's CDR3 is CASAWSQGAATGELFF.

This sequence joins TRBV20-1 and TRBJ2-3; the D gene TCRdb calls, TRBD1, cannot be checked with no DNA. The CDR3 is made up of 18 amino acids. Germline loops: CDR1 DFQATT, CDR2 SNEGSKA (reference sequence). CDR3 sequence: CSARALPVGGAARHTQYF.

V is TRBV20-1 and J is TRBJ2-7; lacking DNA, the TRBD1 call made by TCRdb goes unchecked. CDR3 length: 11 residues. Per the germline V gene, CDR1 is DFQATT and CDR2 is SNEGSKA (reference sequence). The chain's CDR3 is CSARAGEEQYF.

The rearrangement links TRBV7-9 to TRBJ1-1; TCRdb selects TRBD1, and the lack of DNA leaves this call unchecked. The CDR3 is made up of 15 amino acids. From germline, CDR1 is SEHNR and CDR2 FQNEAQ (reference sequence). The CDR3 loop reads CASSLLGSEGTEAFF.

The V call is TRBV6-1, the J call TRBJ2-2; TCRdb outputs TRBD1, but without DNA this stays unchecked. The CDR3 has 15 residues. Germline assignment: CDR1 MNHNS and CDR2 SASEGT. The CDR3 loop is CASRRSTGNTGELFF.

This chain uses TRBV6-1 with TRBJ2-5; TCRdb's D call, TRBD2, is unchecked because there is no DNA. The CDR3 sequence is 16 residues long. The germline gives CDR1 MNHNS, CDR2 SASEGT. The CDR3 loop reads CASATGQRGGTETQYF.

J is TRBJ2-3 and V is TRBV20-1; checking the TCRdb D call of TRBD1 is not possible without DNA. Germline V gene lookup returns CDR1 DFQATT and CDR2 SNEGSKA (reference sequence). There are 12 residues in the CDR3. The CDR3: CSADSGADTQYF.

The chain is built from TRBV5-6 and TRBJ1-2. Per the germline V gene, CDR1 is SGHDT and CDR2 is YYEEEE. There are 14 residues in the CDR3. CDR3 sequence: CASSLGHSLYGYTF.

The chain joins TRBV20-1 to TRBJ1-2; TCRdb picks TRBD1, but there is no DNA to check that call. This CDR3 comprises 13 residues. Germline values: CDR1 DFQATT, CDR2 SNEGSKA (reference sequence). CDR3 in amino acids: CSAPAQTGSGYTF.

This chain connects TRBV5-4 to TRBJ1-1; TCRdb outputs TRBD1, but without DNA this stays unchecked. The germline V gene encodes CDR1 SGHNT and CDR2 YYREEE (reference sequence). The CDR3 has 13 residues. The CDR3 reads CASSPAGRTEAFF.

The CDR3: CASSPPPGARTEAFF. This chain uses TRBV18 with TRBJ1-1; TCRdb calls TRBD1, which cannot be checked without DNA. CDR1 KGHSH and CDR2 LQKENI come from the germline V gene. This CDR3 region has 15 residues.

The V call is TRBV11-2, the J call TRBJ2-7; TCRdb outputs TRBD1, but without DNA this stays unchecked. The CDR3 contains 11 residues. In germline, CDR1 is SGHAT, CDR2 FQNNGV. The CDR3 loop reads CASSQGNEQYF.

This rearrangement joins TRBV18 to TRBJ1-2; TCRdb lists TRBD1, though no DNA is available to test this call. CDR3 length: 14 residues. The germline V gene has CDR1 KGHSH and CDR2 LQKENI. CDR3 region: CASSAGLDQYGYTF. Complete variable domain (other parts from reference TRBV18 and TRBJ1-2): NAGVMQNPRHLVRRRGQEARLRCSPMKGHSHVYWYRQLPEEGLKFMVYLQKENIIDESGMPKERFSAEFPKEGPSILRIQQVVRGDSAAYFCASSAGLDQYGYTFGSGTRLTVV.

This CDR3 is CASTLGAFAFF. The V and J genes are TRBV28 and TRBJ1-1; the D call of TRBD1 rests on TCRdb alone, since no DNA is present to check it. The CDR3 extends over 11 amino acids. Germline V CDR1 and CDR2: MDHEN, SYDVKM.

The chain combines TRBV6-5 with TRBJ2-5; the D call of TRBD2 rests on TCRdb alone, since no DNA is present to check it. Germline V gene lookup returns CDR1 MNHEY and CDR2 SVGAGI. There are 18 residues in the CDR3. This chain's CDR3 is CASSYGPGLAEFQETQYF.

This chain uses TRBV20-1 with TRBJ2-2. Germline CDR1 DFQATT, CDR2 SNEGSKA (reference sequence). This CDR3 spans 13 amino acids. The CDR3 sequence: CSARGSNTGELFF.

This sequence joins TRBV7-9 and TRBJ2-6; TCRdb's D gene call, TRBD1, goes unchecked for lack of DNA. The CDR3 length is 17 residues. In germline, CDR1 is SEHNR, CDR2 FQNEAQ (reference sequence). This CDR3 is CASSPQTEHSGANVLTF.

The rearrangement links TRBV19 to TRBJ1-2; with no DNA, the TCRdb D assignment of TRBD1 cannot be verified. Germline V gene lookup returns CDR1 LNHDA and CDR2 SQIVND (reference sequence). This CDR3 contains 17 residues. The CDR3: CASSPGQGPRANYGYTF.

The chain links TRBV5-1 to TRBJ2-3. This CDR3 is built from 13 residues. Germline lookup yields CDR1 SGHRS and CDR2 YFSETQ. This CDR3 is CASSSSTTDTQYF. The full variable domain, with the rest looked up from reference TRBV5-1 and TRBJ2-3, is KAGVTQTPRYLIKTRGQQVTLSCSPISGHRSVSWYQQTPGQGLQFLFEYFSETQRNKGNFPGRFSGRQFSNSRSEMNVSTLELGDSALYLCASSSSTTDTQYFGPGTRLTVL.

CDR3 residues: CAISGTSQDEQYF. J is TRBJ2-7 and V is TRBV10-3. The length of the CDR3 is 13 residues. The germline gives CDR1 ENHRY, CDR2 SYGVKD.

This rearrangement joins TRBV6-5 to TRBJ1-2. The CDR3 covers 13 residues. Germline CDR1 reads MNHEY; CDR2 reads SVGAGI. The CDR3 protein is CASRTDRRYGYTF.

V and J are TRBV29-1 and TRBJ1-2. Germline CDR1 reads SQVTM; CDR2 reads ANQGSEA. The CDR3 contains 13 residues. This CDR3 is CSVSKQFQDGYTF.

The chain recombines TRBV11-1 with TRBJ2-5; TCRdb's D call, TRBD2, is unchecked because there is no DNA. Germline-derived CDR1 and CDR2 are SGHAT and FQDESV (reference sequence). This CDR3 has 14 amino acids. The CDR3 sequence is CASSRDAGQETQYF.

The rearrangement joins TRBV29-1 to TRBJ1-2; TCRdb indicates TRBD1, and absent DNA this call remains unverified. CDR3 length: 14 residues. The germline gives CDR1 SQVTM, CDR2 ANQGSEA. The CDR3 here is CSVEEGAGVYGYTF.

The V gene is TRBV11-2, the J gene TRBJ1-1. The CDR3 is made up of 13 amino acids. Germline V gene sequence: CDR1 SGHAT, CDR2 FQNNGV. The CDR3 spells CASSVDRNTEAFF.

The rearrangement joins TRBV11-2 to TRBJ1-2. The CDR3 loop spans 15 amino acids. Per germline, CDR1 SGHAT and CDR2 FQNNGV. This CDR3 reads CASSFIGGEGGGYTF.

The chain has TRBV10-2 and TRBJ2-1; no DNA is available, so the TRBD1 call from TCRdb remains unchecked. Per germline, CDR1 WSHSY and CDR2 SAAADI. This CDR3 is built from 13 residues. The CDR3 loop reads CASSEAGGLVQFF.

This CDR3 reads CASGMRTGRSTEAFF. The chain joins TRBV11-2 to TRBJ1-1; TCRdb calls TRBD1, which cannot be checked without DNA. This CDR3 is 15 amino acids long. Germline CDR1 reads SGHAT; CDR2 reads FQNNGV.

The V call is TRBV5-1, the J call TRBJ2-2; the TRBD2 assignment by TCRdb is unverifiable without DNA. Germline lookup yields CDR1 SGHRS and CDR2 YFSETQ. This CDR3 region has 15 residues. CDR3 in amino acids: CASSPVRQSTGELFF.